The TCR beta chain described here comes from a study of patients and donors after allogeneic stem cell transplantation. The germline gives CDR1 LNHDA, CDR2 SQIVND (reference sequence). The CDR3 is 15 residues long. V shed 5 bases and J shed 0 bases, with 11 bases lying between them. TCRdb fed the RT-PCR reads into MiXCR, producing one record per CDR3 protein. Of about 400,000 distinct CDR3 sequences listed, about a sixth are singletons. The sample was blood, either unsorted or a sorted T cell fraction (not recorded which). This sequence was found in a human donor who was either an allogeneic HSCT recipient or a stem cell or donor lymphocyte infusion donor (not recorded which). It is not recorded whose cells these are; they may come from a transplant donor. V gene TRBV19 combines with J gene TRBJ1-5, with no clear D. Written as DNA, the CDR3 is TGTGCCAGTAGTTGGTCGGAATATAGCAATCAGCCCCAGCATTTT. It encodes CASSWSEYSNQPQHF.